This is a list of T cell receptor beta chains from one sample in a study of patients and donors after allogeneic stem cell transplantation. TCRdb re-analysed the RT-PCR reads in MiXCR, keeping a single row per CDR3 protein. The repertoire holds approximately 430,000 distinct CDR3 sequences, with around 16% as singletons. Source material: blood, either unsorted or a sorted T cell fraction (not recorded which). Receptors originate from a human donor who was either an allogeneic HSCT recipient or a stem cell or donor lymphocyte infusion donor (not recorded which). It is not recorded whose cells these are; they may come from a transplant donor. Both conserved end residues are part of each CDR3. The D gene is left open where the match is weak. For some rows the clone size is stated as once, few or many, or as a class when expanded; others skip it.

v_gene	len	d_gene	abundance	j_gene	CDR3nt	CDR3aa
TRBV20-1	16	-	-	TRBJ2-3	TGCAGTGCTAGAGATTTGGGGGGAGTGTACGCAGATACGCAGTATTTT	CSARDLGGVYADTQYF
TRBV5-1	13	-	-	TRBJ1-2	TGCGCCAGCAGCCCGGCCACGACCTATGGCTACACCTTC	CASSPATTYGYTF
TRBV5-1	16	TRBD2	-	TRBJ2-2	TGCGCCAGCAGCCGCCCTGTAGCGGGACGCACCGGGGAGCTGTTTTTT	CASSRPVAGRTGELFF
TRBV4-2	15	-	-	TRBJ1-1	TGTGCCAGCAGCCAAGAGGCAGGGAAGAACACTGAAGCTTTCTTT	CASSQEAGKNTEAFF
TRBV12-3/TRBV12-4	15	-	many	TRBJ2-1	TGTGCCAGCAGCGAAGCAGGGGAAGGGGTTACTGAGCAGTTCTTC	CASSEAGEGVTEQFF
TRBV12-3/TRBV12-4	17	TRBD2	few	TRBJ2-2	TGTGCCAGCAGTTTAGCCGGCCGGGGGGCGAACACCGGGGAGCTGTTTTTT	CASSLAGRGANTGELFF
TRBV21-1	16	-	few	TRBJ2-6	TGTGCCAGCAGCATACAGGGGTTGACTGGGGCCAACGTCCTGACTTTC	CASSIQGLTGANVLTF
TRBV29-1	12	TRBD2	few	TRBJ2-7	TGCAGCGTTGAAGGCGGGGGCTACGAGCAGTACTTC	CSVEGGGYEQYF
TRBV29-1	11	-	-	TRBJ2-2	TGCAGCGTTTACAGGGCCGGGGAGCTGTTTTTT	CSVYRAGELFF
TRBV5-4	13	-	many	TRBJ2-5	TGTGCCAGCAGCAATACAGGGATGGAGACCCAGTACTTC	CASSNTGMETQYF
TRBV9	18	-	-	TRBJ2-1	TGTGCCAGCAGCCCCCGCTTTAGGGGCGGGGTCTCCTACAATGAGCAGTTCTTC	CASSPRFRGGVSYNEQFF
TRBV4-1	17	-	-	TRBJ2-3	TGCGCCAGCAGCGAAGGGACCGCCCCTTCTAGCACAGATACGCAGTATTTT	CASSEGTAPSSTDTQYF
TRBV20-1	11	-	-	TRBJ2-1	TGCAGTGCTAATACAGGGACTGAGCAGTTCTTC	CSANTGTEQFF
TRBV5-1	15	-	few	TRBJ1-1	TGCGCCAGCAGCTTGGCCCTCGCGGCGGCCACTGAAGCTTTCTTT	CASSLALAAATEAFF
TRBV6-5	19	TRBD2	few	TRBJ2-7	TGTGCCAGCAGTTATCCCACTAGCGGGGGGGCCCGTCGGTCCTACGAGCAGTACTTC	CASSYPTSGGARRSYEQYF
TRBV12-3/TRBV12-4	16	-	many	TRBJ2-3	TGTGCCAGCAGTCGCCCGGTAATGCTTGGCACAGATACGCAGTATTTT	CASSRPVMLGTDTQYF
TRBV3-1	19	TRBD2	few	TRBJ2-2	TGTGCCAGCAGCCAAGTGAGACTAGCGGGAGCCCTCGGGAGCGGGGAGCTGTTTTTT	CASSQVRLAGALGSGELFF
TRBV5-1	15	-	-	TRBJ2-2	TGCGCCAGCTGGCAAAAGACAACGAACACCGGGGAGCTGTTTTTT	CASWQKTTNTGELFF
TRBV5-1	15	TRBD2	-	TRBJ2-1	TGCGCCAGCAGCTCCATTAGCGGGAGCTACAATGAGCAGTTCTTC	CASSSISGSYNEQFF
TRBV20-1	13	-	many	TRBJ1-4	TGCAGTGCCACAGCCGCAACTAATGAAAAACTGTTTTTT	CSATAATNEKLFF
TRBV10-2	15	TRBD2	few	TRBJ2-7	TGCGCCAGCAGTGGAAGGCTAGCGGGAACCTACGAGCAGTACTTC	CASSGRLAGTYEQYF
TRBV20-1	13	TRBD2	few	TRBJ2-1	TGCAGTGCCCCGGGGGGGTCCTACAATGAGCAGTTCTTC	CSAPGGSYNEQFF
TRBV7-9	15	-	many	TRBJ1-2	TGTGCCAGCAGCGCCACAGGGATTGGGAACTATGGCTACACCTTC	CASSATGIGNYGYTF
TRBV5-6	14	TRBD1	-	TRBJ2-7	TGTGCCAGCAGCCGCCGGGACAGCCCCTACGAGCAGTACTTC	CASSRRDSPYEQYF
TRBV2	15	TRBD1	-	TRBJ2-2	TGTGCCAGCACTGGACAGGGTCGGAACACCGGGGAGCTGTTTTTT	CASTGQGRNTGELFF
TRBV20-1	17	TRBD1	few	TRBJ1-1	TGCAGTGCTAACGGACAGGGATCACCCTGGACCGGCACTGAAGCTTTCTTT	CSANGQGSPWTGTEAFF
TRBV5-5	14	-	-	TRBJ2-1	TGTGCCAGCAGCTTGGAGAGCACATACAATGAGCAGTTCTTC	CASSLESTYNEQFF
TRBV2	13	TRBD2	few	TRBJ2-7	TGTGCCAGCAGTGTTCTAGCGGGCAACGAGCAGTACTTC	CASSVLAGNEQYF
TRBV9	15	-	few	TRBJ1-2	TGTGCCAGCAGCGTTTACGGGGGCGTTATGAAGGGCTACACCTTC	CASSVYGGVMKGYTF
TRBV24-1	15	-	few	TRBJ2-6	TGTGCCGCCGGACAGACTTACTCTGGGGCCAACGTCCTGACTTTC	CAAGQTYSGANVLTF
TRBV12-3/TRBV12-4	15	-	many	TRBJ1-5	TGTGCCAGCAGTTTAGGGGGAGACGGCAATCAGCCCCAGCATTTT	CASSLGGDGNQPQHF
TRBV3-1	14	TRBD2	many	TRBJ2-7	TGTGCCAGCAGCCACTTAGCGGGACGGGACGAGCAGTACTTC	CASSHLAGRDEQYF
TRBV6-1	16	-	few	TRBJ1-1	TGTGCCAGCAGTGATGGGCAGGGGTTTATGAACACTGAAGCTTTCTTT	CASSDGQGFMNTEAFF
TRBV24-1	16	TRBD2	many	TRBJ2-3	TGTGCCACCAGCTCTCGTTCGCGGGGGGACACAGATACGCAGTATTTT	CATSSRSRGDTDTQYF
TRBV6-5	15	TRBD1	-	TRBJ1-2	TGTGCCAGCAGTTACCCAACAGGGGTACTCTATGGCTACACCTTC	CASSYPTGVLYGYTF